This T cell receptor beta chain was captured by sequencing in a study of cytomegalovirus exposure and HLA in healthy donors. Regarding the study as a whole: The authors assumed roughly uniform sequencing depth across donors for presence/absence analyses.

The V gene's germline CDR1 is SGHDT and CDR2 YYEEEE. This CDR3 region has 15 residues. With V trimmed by 0 bases and J by 6 bases, 1 base remained unmatched. Comment on this clone: The antigen remains unidentified.

PCR was performed using 60 Vbeta and 13 Jbeta primers. Clones were sequenced by immunoSEQ multiplex PCR, and TCRdb holds only the in-frame ones, with some missing. The data show hundreds of thousands of clones, with over 80% seen just once and over 0.65% held by the top ten. The chain recombines TRBV5-6 with TRBJ2-1; 12 nucleotides agree with TRBD2. The clonotype comes from a boy aged 2-9 years in good health and CMV-seronegative. The sequenced sample consisted of PBMCs. The CDR3 nucleotides read TGTGCCAGCAGCTTGGGACTAGCGGGAGCCAATGAGCAGTTCTTC. Translated: CASSLGLAGANEQFF.